Listed below are T cell receptor beta chains from one sample, sequenced in a study of blood T cell repertoires in COVID-19. The repertoire was sequenced with immunoSEQ multiplex PCR; TCRdb's copy has only in-frame clones and lacks some. The sample lists 150,000 to 200,000 clones, about 88% occurring once. The source material was peripheral blood. All receptors come from an older man with active or convalescent COVID-19. The CDR3 runs from the conserved cysteine through the conserved F or W. D genes are given only for firm matches. Part of the rows lack a size; the others show once, few, many or a class for expanded clones.

d_gene	abundance	v_gene	j_gene	CDR3nt	CDR3aa
TRBD1	-	TRBV30	TRBJ1-6	TGTGCCTGGAGTGTCGGACAGGGGGTTTCACCCCTCCACTTT	CAWSVGQGVSPLHF
TRBD2	-	TRBV12-3/TRBV12-4	TRBJ2-7	TGTGCCAGCAGCACGGGGGGGGACGAGCAGTACTTC	CASSTGGDEQYF
-	-	TRBV14	TRBJ1-5	TGTGCCAGCAGCCAAGATAAGGGGCCGCGGTATAGCAATCAGCCCCAGCATTTT	CASSQDKGPRYSNQPQHF
TRBD2	-	TRBV7-2	TRBJ2-7	TGTGCCAGCAGCTTAGAACTAGCGGGGGGGCCCTACGAGCAGTACTTC	CASSLELAGGPYEQYF
-	-	TRBV9	TRBJ1-2	TGTGCCAGCAGCGTAGGGGGAGGCTATGGCTACACCTTC	CASSVGGGYGYTF
-	-	TRBV28	TRBJ1-2	TGTGCCAGCAGTTTCCCGGGACACAACTATGGCTACACCTTC	CASSFPGHNYGYTF
-	-	TRBV6-2/TRBV6-3	TRBJ2-6	TGTGCCAGCAGTTACCCCGGGCAGGGTGGCTGGTCTGGGGCCAACGTCCTGACTTTC	CASSYPGQGGWSGANVLTF
-	once	TRBV27	TRBJ2-5	TGTGCCAGCAGTTTTGCACAGGGAGTACGGGAGACCCAGTACTTC	CASSFAQGVRETQYF
-	-	TRBV10-3	TRBJ1-5	TGTGCCATCAGCGATAGTTTAGTGAGCAATCAGCCCCAGCATTTT	CAISDSLVSNQPQHF
-	-	TRBV5-6	TRBJ2-2	TGTGCCAGCAGCTTGGGGCAGGGTGGTAACACCGGGGAGCTGTTTTTT	CASSLGQGGNTGELFF
-	-	TRBV7-2	TRBJ2-3	TGTGCCAGCAGCTTCAGTAGCGGAGATACGCAGTATTTT	CASSFSSGDTQYF
TRBD1	-	TRBV10-3	TRBJ1-5	TGTGCCACCCAGGGGGCGAGCGGCAATCAGCCCCAGCATTTT	CATQGASGNQPQHF
-	-	TRBV28	TRBJ1-5	TGTGCCAGCAGTTTGTTCACAGGCGGCAGGGCGAATCAGCCCCAGCATTTT	CASSLFTGGRANQPQHF
TRBD2	-	TRBV7-2	TRBJ2-1	TGTGCCAGCAGCGAGCAGCGGGGGCAACTCAATGAGCAGTTCTTC	CASSEQRGQLNEQFF
TRBD1	-	TRBV2	TRBJ2-1	TGTGCCAGCAGTGAAACGGCCGGGACAGTGAGGAATGAGCAGTTCTTC	CASSETAGTVRNEQFF
-	-	TRBV12-5	TRBJ1-2	TGTGCTAGTGGTTTAGGAGGAAGTGGCTACACCTTC	CASGLGGSGYTF
-	-	TRBV2	TRBJ2-2	TGTGCCAGCAGTGCAGGGGGGTCCACCGGGGAGCTGTTTTTT	CASSAGGSTGELFF
TRBD2	-	TRBV29-1	TRBJ2-7	TGCAGCGTTGTTGGGGACCCAAGCGGGAGTCGGTACGAGCAGTACTTC	CSVVGDPSGSRYEQYF
TRBD2	-	TRBV5-1	TRBJ2-4	TGCGCCAGCAGCTTGGTCGGCGGGAGCAATGCCAAAAACATTCAGTACTTC	CASSLVGGSNAKNIQYF
-	-	TRBV5-4	TRBJ2-1	TGTGCCAGCAGCTTACAGGGCGGCGCTGAGCAGTTCTTC	CASSLQGGAEQFF
-	-	TRBV30	TRBJ1-1	TGTGCCTGGAGCGGCGGAGGGACTGAAGCTTTCTTT	CAWSGGGTEAFF
TRBD1	-	TRBV9	TRBJ1-2	TGTGCCAGCAGCCCGGGACAGGGGATAGGGGGCTACACCTTC	CASSPGQGIGGYTF
-	-	TRBV20-1	TRBJ1-1	TGCAGTGCTAGTAAGAGATTCACTGAAGCTTTCTTT	CSASKRFTEAFF
TRBD1	-	TRBV6-5	TRBJ1-5	TGTGCCAGCAGGAAGACAGGGTCCGGCAATCAGCCCCAGCATTTT	CASRKTGSGNQPQHF